The source of this T cell receptor beta chain is a study of T cell responses to AZD1222 COVID-19 vaccine. Overall study findings and caveats: Sampling that yielded the repertoires occurred only after the peak T cell response. When two AZD1222 doses had been given, Spike-specific TCR breadth and depth rose. Spike-spanning, vaccine-associated CD4 TCRs were dominant at 160-218 and 743-854.

Note on this clone: Its antigen is not known.

Some clones are missing from TCRdb's copy, which holds only in-frame ones; the method was immunoSEQ multiplex PCR. The table has roughly 80,000 clones, roughly 90% seen once. V lost 5 bases and J lost 1, with 14 bases in between. Germline CDR1 is MNHEY and CDR2 is SVGAGI. CDR3 size: 15 residues. The specimen comprised peripheral blood, sampled on day 0 of MenACWY control vaccination. The clonotype was recovered from an adult in good health. The V and J genes are TRBV6-5 and TRBJ1-1; D unclear. The CDR3 protein is CASSRALKSNTEAFF. Here the CDR3 DNA reads TGTGCCAGCAGTAGGGCCCTTAAATCGAACACTGAAGCTTTCTTT.